A single sample gave rise to the 16 T cell receptor beta chains below, sequenced in a study of T-cell reconstitution after alpha-beta-depleted transplantation in children. Unique molecular identifiers were incorporated into the prepared TCRbeta library. TCRdb analysed the PCR reads with MiXCR anew, one entry per CDR3 protein. The sample yields hundreds of thousands of distinct CDR3 sequences, 32% seen once. The input for sequencing was PBMCs from the stem cell graft donor, taken from the stem cell graft. The origin of the receptors is a human donor who donated a stem cell graft to a child with aplastic anemia.

In its sample, this clonotype was seen many times. This rearrangement joins TRBV6-5 to TRBJ2-7; 9 bases map to TRBD1. Unmatched junction bases numbered 6, after V lost 2 bases and J lost 1 base. Looked up from germline, CDR1 is MNHEY and CDR2 is SVGAGI. The CDR3 sequence is 16 residues long. The CDR3 protein is CASSYRGQGMSYEQYF. CDR3 coding DNA: TGTGCCAGCAGTTACCGCGGACAGGGGATGTCCTACGAGCAGTACTTC.

The rearrangement uses TRBV29-1 and TRBJ2-7; D uncertain. In germline, CDR1 is SQVTM, CDR2 ANQGSEA. The CDR3 runs 12 residues. V gave up 0 bases and J gave up 3 bases, with 6 bases separating them. The CDR3 protein is CSVEENNYEQYF. CDR3 sequence (DNA): TGCAGCGTTGAAGAGAATAACTACGAGCAGTACTTC.

This clonotype has only a few counts. This chain joins TRBV11-2 and TRBJ2-7, with 11 bases aligning to TRBD1. Germline V gives CDR1 SGHAT, CDR2 FQNNGV. The CDR3 runs to 16 residues. The V segment lost 2 bases and the J segment 4 bases; nucleotides outside the gene matches: 7. The CDR3 DNA reads TGTGCCAGCAGCTTAATGCGGGACAGGGGGATTTACGAGCAGTACTTC. This codes for CASSLMRDRGIYEQYF.

The rearrangement uses TRBV30 and TRBJ2-3; TRBD2 might be the D (6 bases). Trimming cost V 1 base and J 6 bases, with 14 bases left between them. Germline CDR1 and CDR2: GTSNPN and SVGIG (reference sequence). CDR3 length equals 14 residues. The CDR3 region is CAWSGTGVGDTQYF. The CDR3 DNA is TGTGCCTGGAGTGGAACGGGAGTGGGGGATACGCAGTATTTT.

The chain carries TRBV18 and TRBJ2-1; D is unresolved. CDR1 is KGHSH, CDR2 LQKENI, per germline. This CDR3 comprises 12 residues. The V and J ends lost 5 bases and 2 bases respectively, with 4 bases between them. CDR3 sequence (DNA): TGTGCCAGCTCAGGCCCCTACAATGAGCAGTTCTTC. Translated: CASSGPYNEQFF.

The V gene is TRBV27, the J gene TRBJ1-4; no firm D call. The V gene lost 7 bases and the J gene lost 0 bases, with 12 bases spanning the gap. The CDR3 spans 15 residues. Germline CDR1 is MNHEY and CDR2 is SMNVEV (reference sequence). The chain's CDR3 is CASKWGVATNEKLFF. In DNA form, the CDR3 reads TGTGCCAGCAAGTGGGGTGTCGCAACTAATGAAAAACTGTTTTTT. Full variable domain (remainder filled in from reference TRBV27 and TRBJ1-4): EAQVTQNPRYLITVTGKKLTVTCSQNMNHEYMSWYRQDPGLGLRQIYYSMNVEVTDKGDVPEGYKVSRKEKRNFPLILESPSPNQTSLYFCASKWGVATNEKLFFGSGTQLSVL.

V gene TRBV4-3 combines with J gene TRBJ1-1, with D possibly TRBD1 on 5 matching bases. Trimming pared 2 bases from V and 5 bases from J, leaving 15 bases between. CDR1 is LGHNA, CDR2 YSLEER, per germline. CDR3 length: 15 amino acids. CDR3 amino acids: CASSQSSGGLTEAFF. CDR3 bases: TGCGCCAGCAGCCAAAGTTCCGGGGGATTAACTGAAGCTTTCTTT.

This clonotype has just a few counts. The chain has TRBV5-1 and TRBJ2-3; no reliable D call. V dropped 0 bases and J dropped 2 bases, with 16 bases sitting between them. Germline values: CDR1 SGHRS, CDR2 YFSETQ. The CDR3 has 17 amino acids. The CDR3 protein is CASSLVTGLDITDTQYF. The CDR3 DNA sequence: TGCGCCAGCAGCTTGGTCACCGGCCTTGATATCACAGATACGCAGTATTTT.

The V gene is TRBV6-1, the J gene TRBJ1-2; D gene uncertain. The CDR3 is 15 residues long. Germline V gene lookup returns CDR1 MNHNS and CDR2 SASEGT. Trimming shortened V by 5 bases and J by 5 bases, and 18 bases separated the two germline ends. The chain's CDR3 is CASSPDVSGGYGYTF. The CDR3 bases are TGTGCCAGCAGTCCGGACGTATCAGGAGGGTATGGCTACACCTTC.

This chain connects TRBV7-2 to TRBJ1-4, with TRBD1 as a possible D gene (6 bases). Trimming stripped 0 bases from V and 2 bases from J, with 10 bases between. This CDR3 has 16 residues. Germline values: CDR1 SGHTA, CDR2 FQGNSA. The CDR3 DNA reads as TGTGCCAGCAGCTTAGCCACAGGGATTACTAATGAAAAACTGTTTTTT. It yields the protein CASSLATGITNEKLFF.

This clonotype has a handful of counts. The chain links TRBV18 to TRBJ2-6, with TRBD1 as a possible D gene (7 bases). The CDR3 totals 17 residues. The germline V gene encodes CDR1 KGHSH and CDR2 LQKENI. The V and J ends lost 1 base and 4 bases respectively, with 14 bases between them. The CDR3 region has the DNA TGTGCCAGCTCACCACTGGAGGGGGCGAAAGGGGCCAACGTCCTGACTTTC. Its translation is CASSPLEGAKGANVLTF.

The gene calls are TRBV25-1 and TRBJ1-1; TRBD1 is a possible D gene (5 bases). CDR1 and CDR2 from the germline V gene are MGHDK and SYGVNS. The CDR3 has 12 residues. Trimming took 4 bases from V and 10 from J, leaving 13 bases between them. CDR3 sequence: CASSGGVRRAFF. The CDR3 DNA sequence: TGTGCCAGCAGTGGGGGGGTACGGAGAGCTTTCTTT. The variable domain in full, with the rest retrieved from reference TRBV25-1 and TRBJ1-1, is EADIYQTPRYLVIGTGKKITLECSQTMGHDKMYWYQQDPGMELHLIHYSYGVNSTEKGDLSSESTVSRIRTEHFPLTLESARPSHTSQYLCASSGGVRRAFFGQGTRLTVV.

This clonotype was observed a handful of times. V and J are TRBV5-1 and TRBJ2-7; D gene ambiguous. Germline V lookup: CDR1 SGHRS, CDR2 YFSETQ. The V end was cut by 4 bases, the J end by 1 base, with 15 bases between. The CDR3 consists of 15 residues. CDR3 DNA sequence: TGCGCCAGCAGCCCCTGGGGTAAGGGATCCTACGAGCAGTACTTC. This encodes CASSPWGKGSYEQYF.

There are a few counts of this clonotype. V and J are TRBV15 and TRBJ1-2; a weak D match, TRBD1 (5 bases). Looked up from germline, CDR1 is LNHNV and CDR2 is YYDKDF (reference sequence). Trimming shortened V by 2 bases and J by 2 bases, and 15 bases separated the two germline ends. There are 16 residues in the CDR3. This CDR3 reads CATSRYRDVSNYGYTF. In DNA, the CDR3 is TGTGCCACCAGCAGATACCGGGACGTATCAAACTATGGCTACACCTTC.

The chain carries TRBV20-1 and TRBJ1-2; D perhaps matches TRBD1 (5 bases). The CDR3 loop spans 12 amino acids. CDR1 and CDR2 from the germline V gene are DFQATT and SNEGSKA (reference sequence). V was clipped by 4 bases and J by 3 bases, with 9 bases between them. Here the CDR3 DNA reads TGCAGTGCTACCGGGACGGACTATGGCTACACCTTC. Translating gives CSATGTDYGYTF.

The chain has TRBV20-1 and TRBJ2-5, with D perhaps TRBD2 (6 bases). Germline V gives CDR1 DFQATT, CDR2 SNEGSKA (reference sequence). Deletions cut 6 bases from V and 0 bases from J, with 14 bases between. This CDR3 region has 14 residues. CDR3 sequence: CSAPESGDQETQYF. In nucleotides, the CDR3 is TGCAGTGCCCCCGAATCGGGAGACCAAGAGACCCAGTACTTC.